A single sample is the source of the 29 T cell receptor beta chains below, sequenced in a study of post-analysis software for immune sequencing data. The authors incorporated unique molecular identifiers into the TCR beta cDNA libraries. TCRdb called the PCR reads again in MiXCR, with one record for every CDR3 protein. Among fewer than 850,000 distinct CDR3 sequences, 30% were seen once, and the ten largest hold more than 0.55%. Study-wide findings and caveats: Patients used about 5 TRBV segments, including TRBV5-6, TRBV5-1 and TRBV20-1, more often than controls.

These receptors have no known antigen. Sequencing was performed on blood. These receptors all come from a girl aged 10-17 years with multiple sclerosis.

The chain couples TRBV6-5 to TRBJ1-1; D perhaps matches TRBD1 (5 bases). CDR1 and CDR2 (germline): MNHEY, SVGAGI. This CDR3 spans 14 amino acids. Deletions cut 4 bases from V and 6 bases from J, with 15 bases between. The chain's CDR3 is CASSFRGWRAEAFF. CDR3 nucleotide sequence: TGTGCCAGCAGTTTCCGGGGCTGGAGGGCTGAAGCTTTCTTT.

This clonotype was seen a handful of times. V gene TRBV20-1 combines with J gene TRBJ1-1, with a weak D call TRBD1 (5 bases). Germline V gives CDR1 DFQATT, CDR2 SNEGSKA (reference sequence). This CDR3 region has 12 residues. V was trimmed by 3 bases and J by 7 bases, leaving 12 bases between them. CDR3 DNA sequence: TGCAGTGCTAGGGAGACAGCTAGTGAAGCTTTCTTT. This sequence encodes CSARETASEAFF.

V and J are TRBV20-1 and TRBJ1-5; D is unclear. Germline-derived CDR1 and CDR2 are DFQATT and SNEGSKA (reference sequence). The V end lost 0 bases, the J end lost 4 bases, and 19 bases lay between the germline ends. This CDR3 is 17 amino acids long. The CDR3 sequence: CSARDVRRARDNQPQHF. The CDR3 coding sequence is TGCAGTGCTAGAGATGTTAGGAGGGCCCGGGATAATCAGCCCCAGCATTTT.

This clonotype was observed a handful of times. The V gene is TRBV20-1, the J gene TRBJ2-3; TRBD2 is a possible D gene (7 bases). Germline loops: CDR1 DFQATT, CDR2 SNEGSKA (reference sequence). The CDR3 spans 12 residues. DNA of the CDR3: TGCACTAGTAGGGGGGGGGCAGATACGCAGTATTTT. This encodes CTSRGGADTQYF.

The rearrangement joins TRBV5-1 to TRBJ2-7; 7 bases agree with TRBD1. Germline V gives CDR1 SGHRS, CDR2 YFSETQ. V shed 1 base, J shed 4 bases, and the junction held 5 bases outside the gene matches. The CDR3 has 14 amino acids. CDR3 sequence reads: CASSLRTGDYEQYF. CDR3 coding DNA: TGCGCCAGCAGCTTGCGGACAGGAGATTACGAGCAGTACTTC. The entire variable domain, with the rest obtained from reference TRBV5-1 and TRBJ2-7, is as follows: KAGVTQTPRYLIKTRGQQVTLSCSPISGHRSVSWYQQTPGQGLQFLFEYFSETQRNKGNFPGRFSGRQFSNSRSEMNVSTLELGDSALYLCASSLRTGDYEQYFGPGTRLTVT.

The chain is built from TRBV5-1 and TRBJ2-7, with D possibly TRBD1 on 5 matching bases. Germline CDR1 reads SGHRS; CDR2 reads YFSETQ. The V and J ends lost 5 bases and 5 bases respectively, with 17 bases between them. The CDR3 is 14 residues long. DNA for the CDR3: TGCGCCAGCAGAAGGGGCGTTAGTATCGACGAGCAGTACTTC. Translating it yields CASRRGVSIDEQYF.

This sequence joins TRBV7-9 and TRBJ2-4, with 7 bases identical to TRBD1. The CDR3 extends over 14 amino acids. V was pared by 4 bases and J by 8 bases, with 8 bases of the junction left unmatched. Germline CDR1 reads SEHNR; CDR2 reads FQNEAQ (reference sequence). The CDR3 here is CASSSGQSRDIQYF. CDR3 sequence (DNA): TGTGCCAGCAGCTCGGGACAGTCGAGAGACATTCAGTACTTC.

The CDR3 DNA follows: TGTGCCAGCAGCTCTCCCCGGGGGTCGGAGCAGTTCTTC. Its protein is CASSSPRGSEQFF. The chain has TRBV7-2 and TRBJ2-1; D is perhaps TRBD2 (6 bases). V shed 4 bases and J shed 10 bases, with 14 bases lying between them. In germline, CDR1 is SGHTA, CDR2 FQGNSA. CDR3 length equals 13 residues.

Turning to this clonotype: The junction differs from germline at one of its ends, possibly a read error. The chain joins TRBV4-3 to TRBJ2-3; D is uncertain. Germline lookup yields CDR1 LGHNA and CDR2 YSLEER. The CDR3 contains 15 residues. Here the CDR3 reads CASSQDRIETDAQYF. CDR3 in DNA: TGCGCCAGCAGCCAAGATCGTATCGAAACAGATGCGCAGTATTTT.

This clonotype was recorded a few times. CDR3 DNA: TGTGCCAGCAGTTTAGAGGCAGGGTACGGCTACACCTTC. It codes for CASSLEAGYGYTF. The rearrangement uses TRBV12-3 or TRBV12-4 and TRBJ1-2; perhaps TRBD1 as D (5 bases). Between the trimmed V and J ends, which lost 1 base and 8 bases, there was a span of 11 bases. This CDR3 has 13 residues.

This clonotype was observed at least ten times. The chain recombines TRBV7-2 with TRBJ2-4; D ambiguous. V dropped 5 bases and J dropped 1 base, with 15 bases sitting between them. Germline V gene sequence: CDR1 SGHTA, CDR2 FQGNSA. This CDR3 is 16 amino acids long. The CDR3 bases are TGTGCCAGCAGCCCCACCTTCTTGGGCGCCAAAAACATTCAGTACTTC. Its translation is CASSPTFLGAKNIQYF.

This clonotype was seen repeatedly, ten times or more. V usage is TRBV10-3 and J usage is TRBJ2-5; no firm D call. Per germline, CDR1 ENHRY and CDR2 SYGVKD. The CDR3 contains 14 residues. The V and J ends lost 8 bases and 5 bases respectively, with 18 bases between them. The CDR3 here is CAIQPLASAETQYF. DNA for the CDR3: TGTGCCATCCAGCCTCTTGCTTCGGCGGAGACCCAGTACTTC.

The chain is built from TRBV20-1 and TRBJ2-3; 10 bases fit TRBD1. Germline V CDR1 and CDR2: DFQATT, SNEGSKA (reference sequence). This CDR3 is built from 14 residues. The trim removed 6 bases at V and 5 bases at J, leaving 8 bases unmatched. CDR3 DNA: TGCAGTGCACCAGACAGGGGGCGAGGAGATACGCAGTATTTT. Translated, it gives CSAPDRGRGDTQYF.

This clonotype was recorded at least ten times. The V call is TRBV29-1, the J call TRBJ2-7; D might be TRBD2 (5 bases). The CDR3 is 14 residues long. V was cut by 4 bases and J by 0 bases, with 13 bases left in between. Germline lookup yields CDR1 SQVTM and CDR2 ANQGSEA. CDR3 in amino acids: CSVGWTGSSYEQYF. The CDR3 region has the DNA TGCAGCGTTGGCTGGACGGGAAGCTCCTACGAGCAGTACTTC.

This rearrangement joins TRBV6-5 to TRBJ2-3, with 12 bases that match TRBD2. V was pared by 7 bases and J by 6 bases, with 11 bases of the junction left unmatched. CDR3 size: 16 residues. Germline CDR1 MNHEY, CDR2 SVGAGI. As DNA, the CDR3 is TGTGCCAGCATCGCCCCCGCTAGCGGGAGGGGGGATACGCAGTATTTT. Its protein product is CASIAPASGRGDTQYF.

This chain's CDR3 is CASSQSRGQETQYF. Written as DNA, the CDR3 is TGTGCCAGCAGTCAGAGCCGGGGGCAGGAGACCCAGTACTTC. The chain combines TRBV12-3 or TRBV12-4 with TRBJ2-4; D may correspond to TRBD1 or TRBD2 (6 bases each). Near its end, the DNA agrees better with TRBJ2-5, so the J call may be wrong. This CDR3 has 14 residues.

This clonotype came up a few times. The J gene is TRBJ2-7, the V gene TRBV20-1; D is perhaps TRBD1 (6 bases). Looked up from germline, CDR1 is DFQATT and CDR2 is SNEGSKA (reference sequence). V was trimmed by 5 bases and J by 5 bases, leaving 19 bases between them. The CDR3 extends over 14 amino acids. This chain's CDR3 is CSAPDSRTGNEQYF. The CDR3 DNA reads TGCAGTGCTCCGGACAGCCGAACCGGGAACGAGCAGTACTTC.

This sequence joins TRBV7-2 and TRBJ2-7; TRBD2 matches 8 bases. The length of the CDR3 is 16 residues. The junction had 8 bases not matched to a gene; V was cut back by 1 base and J by 3 bases. Germline CDR1 is SGHTA and CDR2 is FQGNSA. The CDR3 nucleotides are TGTGCCAGCAGCTTAGAGACACTAGCGGTTAACTACGAGCAGTACTTC. This sequence encodes CASSLETLAVNYEQYF.

The chain carries TRBV27 and TRBJ1-5; no clear D. Per the germline V gene, CDR1 is MNHEY and CDR2 is SMNVEV (reference sequence). V was pared by 3 bases and J by 4 bases, with 7 bases between. The CDR3 spans 13 residues. The DNA of the CDR3 is TGTGCCAGCAGTTTTGTGAGAAATCAGCCCCAGCATTTT. Translating it yields CASSFVRNQPQHF.

This chain connects TRBV7-9 to TRBJ2-3; no definite D call. Germline CDR1 SEHNR, CDR2 FQNEAQ (reference sequence). The CDR3 length is 13 residues. Trimming removed 8 bases at V and 2 bases at J, with 11 bases between. CDR3 DNA sequence: TGTGCCAGCCTTCGGGCCGCCACAGATACGCAGTATTTT. Encoded protein: CASLRAATDTQYF.

This clonotype appeared a few times. The chain is built from TRBV27 and TRBJ2-7; no definite D call. V was clipped by 4 bases and J by 5 bases, with 15 bases between them. The CDR3 runs to 14 residues. Germline loops: CDR1 MNHEY, CDR2 SMNVEV (reference sequence). The CDR3 nucleotides read TGTGCCAGCAGTTCGAGCCTGGGCCCCCACGAGCAGTACTTC. This gives the protein CASSSSLGPHEQYF.

To note about this clonotype: At one of its ends the junction is not consistent with the germline gene, which may arise from a read error. The genes are TRBV9 and TRBJ1-2; TRBD1 aligns across 9 bases. CDR1 is SGDLS, CDR2 YYNGEE, per germline. This CDR3 is built from 15 residues. CDR3 region: CANSVAGGQGNGYTF. CDR3 coding DNA: TGTGCCAACAGCGTAGCTGGGGGACAGGGCAATGGCTACACCTTC.

Comment on this clonotype: At one end, the junction sequence differs from germline, possibly due to a read error. V is TRBV6-1 and J is TRBJ1-5; TRBD1 agrees at 10 bases. The length of the CDR3 is 16 residues. Germline values: CDR1 MNHNS, CDR2 SASEGT. The CDR3 nucleotides read TGTGCCGGCAGCTTGACAGGGGGCTCGAGCAATCAGCCCCAGCATTTT. Residues: CAGSLTGGSSNQPQHF.

This clonotype has just a few counts. V usage is TRBV12-3 or TRBV12-4 and J usage is TRBJ1-6; D unclear. V was cut by 6 bases and J by 9 bases, with 12 bases left in between. The CDR3 extends over 13 amino acids. Written as DNA, the CDR3 is TGTGCCAGCAGCCCTTCTACGATTTCACCCCTCCACTTT. It translates to CASSPSTISPLHF.

This clonotype came up a few times. The J gene is TRBJ2-5, the V gene TRBV20-1, with TRBD2 identical over 13 bases. TRBJ2-7 matches the DNA end more closely, so the J call is doubtful. This CDR3 is built from 19 residues. Germline V gene data show CDR1 as DFQATT and CDR2 as SNEGSKA (reference sequence). The CDR3 DNA sequence: TGCAGTGCTACTAACTTGCCACCAGGGACTAGCGGGACTATGTACGAGCAGTACTTC. Amino acid sequence: CSATNLPPGTSGTMYEQYF.

V and J are TRBV12-3 or TRBV12-4 and TRBJ1-2; 7 positions match TRBD1. V was pared by 6 bases and J by 1 base, with 14 bases of the junction left unmatched. The CDR3 totals 17 residues. For the CDR3, the DNA is TGTGCCAGCAGCTTACCACAGGGGCCCTCTGATAACTATGGCTACACCTTC. It is translated as CASSLPQGPSDNYGYTF.

CDR3 nucleotide sequence: TGTGCCAGCGGCTATCAGTTACGGGCGCAGCGATCCTATGGCTACACCTTC. The encoded protein is CASGYQLRAQRSYGYTF. The chain employs TRBV3-1 and TRBJ1-2; D not certain. V gave up 8 bases and J gave up 4 bases, with 26 bases separating them. The CDR3 has 17 residues. Germline CDR1 and CDR2: LGHDT and YNNKEL (reference sequence).

This rearrangement joins TRBV29-1 to TRBJ2-7, with TRBD2 identical over 8 bases. J lost 2 bases, V lost 6 bases, and 9 bases had no gene match. This CDR3 has 14 residues. The V gene's germline CDR1 is SQVTM and CDR2 ANQGSEA. CDR3 loop: CSVEARGGPYEQYF. DNA of the CDR3: TGCAGCGTCGAGGCCCGGGGGGGGCCCTACGAGCAGTACTTC.

The V and J genes are TRBV20-1 and TRBJ2-7; D call uncertain. V was trimmed by 5 bases and J by 2 bases, leaving 16 bases between them. This CDR3 has 14 amino acids. Germline V gene lookup returns CDR1 DFQATT and CDR2 SNEGSKA (reference sequence). The CDR3 region has the DNA TGCAGTGCTGGCATCCCGGGTCCACCCTACGAGCAGTACTTC. It codes for CSAGIPGPPYEQYF.